This T cell receptor (beta chain) appears in the sequencing data of a study of graft-versus-host responses after intestinal transplantation. Study information: Transplant types were multivisceral, liver-intestinal, or isolated intestinal. All recipients got anti-thymocyte globulin induction, then tacrolimus and steroids for approximately 3 years.

Data came from immunoSEQ multiplex PCR; TCRdb stores just in-frame clones and leaves some out. The top ten hold 0.95% to 1.5% of the sample, which has under 130,000 clones, roughly 93% seen once. Details on this clone: The antigen remains unidentified.

This specimen was unstimulated CD8+ T cells sorted from spleen or lymph node cells, taken before intestinal transplant. This clonotype was obtained from a human donor who received an intestinal transplant.

The CDR3 reads CASSLVLQRGDSGANVLTF. CDR3 coding DNA: TGTGCCAGCAGCTTAGTTCTCCAGCGGGGGGACTCTGGGGCCAACGTCCTGACTTTC. The rearrangement links TRBV11-2 to TRBJ2-6; TRBD2 matches 9 bases. After removal of 1 base from V and 0 bases from J, the junction contained 7 bases not matched to a gene. The CDR3 contains 19 residues. From germline, CDR1 is SGHAT and CDR2 FQNNGV.